The next 28 T cell receptor beta chains were all read from a single sample in a study of T cell repertoires in cytomegalovirus infection. Their target antigens are unknown. One entry per CDR3 protein, called by TCRdb with MiXCR from the reads. The table lists about 830,000 distinct CDR3 sequences, roughly 33% of them singletons, with 9.5% to 15% in the top ten. Sample: cultured CD8+ T cells from PBMCs, taken from culture after CMV antigen stimulation. These receptors all stem from a human donor in good health (CMV status not recorded). Some clones in this sample may be carry-over from other donors' samples.

The sample holds many counts of this clonotype. This chain links TRBV7-2 with TRBJ2-4; 7 nucleotides line up with TRBD2. V shed 4 bases, J shed 0 bases, and the junction held 3 bases outside the gene matches. Germline V gene sequence: CDR1 SGHTA, CDR2 FQGNSA. The CDR3 is made up of 15 amino acids. The CDR3 loop reads CASSWDYLAKNIQYF. CDR3 DNA sequence: TGTGCCAGCAGCTGGGACTATCTAGCCAAAAACATTCAGTACTTC.

The chain uses TRBV11-2 and TRBJ2-1, with no clear D. Per germline, CDR1 SGHAT and CDR2 FQNNGV. CDR3 length equals 12 residues. Trimming pared 4 bases from V and 11 bases from J, leaving 12 bases between. The CDR3 DNA sequence: TGTGCCAGCAGCTACGTCCGCTTTCAGCAGTTCTTC. Its translation: CASSYVRFQQFF.

This clonotype was detected a few times. V is TRBV6-5 and J is TRBJ1-5; no clear D gene. V shed 0 bases and J shed 5 bases, with 11 bases lying between them. Germline loops: CDR1 MNHEY, CDR2 SVGAGI. This CDR3 is 15 amino acids long. DNA for the CDR3: TGTGCCAGCAGTTACTCGGACGGGAAGGATCAGCCCCAGCATTTT. This sequence encodes CASSYSDGKDQPQHF.

The chain combines TRBV6-1 with TRBJ1-6; 9 nucleotides align to TRBD1. Germline-derived CDR1 and CDR2 are MNHNS and SASEGT. The length of the CDR3 is 15 residues. The V and J ends lost 6 bases and 8 bases, in that order; junction bases with no gene match: 8. CDR3 bases: TGTGCCAGCAGAGACCCGGGACAGGGCTATTCACCCCTCCACTTT. Translation gives CASRDPGQGYSPLHF.

The J gene is TRBJ2-6, the V gene TRBV7-8, with 9 bases aligning to TRBD1. Germline V CDR1 and CDR2: SGHVS, FQNEAQ. The CDR3 has 16 amino acids. V shed 4 bases and J 0 bases; nucleotides not matched to a gene: 1. The CDR3: CASSWDRDSGANVLTF. The DNA for the CDR3 is TGTGCCAGCAGCTGGGACAGGGACTCTGGGGCCAACGTCCTGACTTTC. Drawing the rest from reference TRBV7-8 and TRBJ2-6, the complete variable domain is GAGVSQSPRYKVAKRGQDVALRCDPISGHVSLFWYQQALGQGPEFLTYFQNEAQLDKSGLPSDRFFAERPEGSVSTLKIQRTQQEDSAVYLCASSWDRDSGANVLTFGAGSRLTVL.

V is TRBV11-2 and J is TRBJ1-2; the match to TRBD1 covers 10 bases. The CDR3 is 17 residues long. The V gene end was trimmed by 2 bases and the J gene end by 8 bases; junction bases not matched to a gene: 14. The germline gives CDR1 SGHAT, CDR2 FQNNGV. In nucleotides, the CDR3 is TGTGCCAGCAGCTTAAGGAGAGGGACAGGGGATATAGAAGGCTACACCTTC. Protein product: CASSLRRGTGDIEGYTF.

This clonotype was recorded a few times. The rearrangement links TRBV6-1 to TRBJ2-3, with a weak D call TRBD2 (6 bases). The CDR3 consists of 16 residues. Germline CDR1 and CDR2: MNHNS and SASEGT. The V end was cut by 2 bases, the J end by 0 bases, with 12 bases between. The CDR3 nucleotides are TGTGCCAGCAGTGAAACCCCGGGACTCAGCACAGATACGCAGTATTTT. Translation gives CASSETPGLSTDTQYF.

The CDR3 loop is CASSEKADTQYF. CDR3 DNA sequence: TGTGCCAGCAGCGAAAAGGCAGATACGCAGTATTTT. J is TRBJ2-3 and V is TRBV2; D is unresolved. Looked up from germline, CDR1 is SNHLY and CDR2 is FYNNEI. Trimming took off 6 bases at V and 4 bases at J, with 8 bases between the two ends. The CDR3 sequence is 12 residues long. Filled out from reference TRBV2 and TRBJ2-3, the complete variable domain reads EPEVTQTPSHQVTQMGQEVILRCVPISNHLYFYWYRQILGQKVEFLVSFYNNEISEKSEIFDDQFSVERPDGSNFTLKIRSTKLEDSAMYFCASSEKADTQYFGPGTRLTVL.

V usage is TRBV5-5 and J usage is TRBJ2-3; TRBD1 matches 9 bases. The germline V gene has CDR1 SGHKS and CDR2 YYEKEE (reference sequence). V trimming: 4 bases; J trimming: 4 bases; junction bases outside the gene matches: 10. CDR3 size: 16 residues. CDR3 residues: CASSPVGTGKADTQYF. CDR3 in DNA: TGTGCCAGCAGCCCGGTGGGGACAGGGAAGGCAGATACGCAGTATTTT.

This clonotype was picked up many times. The rearrangement joins TRBV7-6 to TRBJ2-1, with TRBD1 identical over 9 bases. CDR3 length equals 15 residues. CDR1 is SGHVS, CDR2 FNYEAQ, per germline. V dropped 5 bases and J dropped 4; count of bases not matched to a gene: 6. The CDR3 nucleotides are TGTGCCAGCAGCCAAGACAGGGGGAATTACAATGAGCAGTTCTTC. Residues: CASSQDRGNYNEQFF.

The chain uses TRBV14 and TRBJ1-4; 10 bases fit TRBD1. This CDR3 region has 15 residues. Per germline, CDR1 SGHDN and CDR2 FVKESK. V lost 5 bases and J lost 8; bases outside the gene matches: 8. This chain's CDR3 is CASSEHGTGEEKLFF. CDR3 nucleotides: TGTGCCAGCAGCGAACACGGGACAGGGGAGGAAAAACTGTTTTTT.

The rearrangement joins TRBV14 to TRBJ2-1; unclear D gene. The V gene's germline CDR1 is SGHDN and CDR2 FVKESK. V was pared by 0 bases and J by 6 bases, with 12 bases between. This CDR3 has 15 amino acids. Written as DNA, the CDR3 is TGTGCCAGCAGCCAAGATCTGGGGTCGGGCAATGAGCAGTTCTTC. As protein: CASSQDLGSGNEQFF.

The sample holds a few counts of this clonotype. The chain is built from TRBV7-2 and TRBJ2-3, with TRBD2 identical over 8 bases. The CDR3 consists of 17 residues. Germline V CDR1 and CDR2: SGHTA, FQGNSA. The trim removed 4 bases at V and 2 bases at J, leaving 11 bases unmatched. CDR3 sequence (DNA): TGTGCCAGCAGCTCTAGGGCGGGGGGCTTCGTCACAGATACGCAGTATTTT. This encodes CASSSRAGGFVTDTQYF.

This clonotype was detected only a few times. V usage is TRBV6-2 or TRBV6-3 and J usage is TRBJ1-1; TRBD1 is a possible D gene (5 bases). Germline V gene sequence: CDR1 MNHEY, CDR2 SVGEGT. This CDR3 region has 13 residues. V dropped 2 bases and J dropped 5 bases, with 9 bases sitting between them. The CDR3 spells CASSYGKGTEAFF. CDR3 nucleotide sequence: TGTGCCAGCAGTTACGGTAAGGGGACTGAAGCTTTCTTT.

V usage is TRBV12-3 or TRBV12-4 and J usage is TRBJ2-5; D is undetermined. The CDR3 extends over 11 amino acids. Trimming stripped 8 bases from V and 5 bases from J, with 9 bases between. The CDR3 region is CASSAEETQYF. CDR3 sequence (DNA): TGTGCCAGCTCCGCGGAGGAGACCCAGTACTTC.

This clonotype has more than one count but fewer than ten. The chain combines TRBV7-9 with TRBJ2-5; TRBD1 matches at 7 bases. The CDR3 sequence is 13 residues long. The trim removed 5 bases at V and 4 bases at J, leaving 4 bases unmatched. CDR1 is SEHNR and CDR2 is FQNEAQ in the germline V gene (reference sequence). This chain's CDR3 is CASSARGLETQYF. The CDR3 DNA sequence: TGTGCCAGCAGCGCCAGGGGGTTAGAGACCCAGTACTTC.

This chain joins TRBV6-2 or TRBV6-3 and TRBJ2-2; no definite D call. Trimming removed 0 bases from V and 9 bases from J, with 8 bases in between. Germline V gives CDR1 MNHEY, CDR2 SVGEGT. The CDR3 consists of 13 residues. This CDR3 reads CASSYSGWRELFF. CDR3 nucleotide sequence: TGTGCCAGCAGTTACTCGGGGTGGAGGGAGCTGTTTTTT.

This chain joins TRBV6-2 or TRBV6-3 and TRBJ2-7, with D perhaps TRBD1 (5 bases). The CDR3 is 15 amino acids. Germline CDR1 and CDR2: MNHEY and SVGEGT. Trimming shortened V by 6 bases and J by 2 bases, and 17 bases separated the two germline ends. The CDR3 sequence is CASSSRQRVPYEQYV. CDR3 DNA sequence: TGTGCCAGCAGCTCTCGACAGCGAGTTCCCTACGAGCAGTACGTC.

The sample holds a few counts of this clonotype. The chain employs TRBV5-4 and TRBJ2-2, with no clear D. Germline CDR1 SGHNT, CDR2 YYREEE (reference sequence). Between the trimmed V and J ends, which lost 4 bases and 7 bases, there was a span of 11 bases. The CDR3 is made up of 13 amino acids. CDR3 region: CASSPEGRGELFF. DNA for the CDR3: TGTGCCAGCAGCCCAGAAGGGCGCGGGGAGCTGTTTTTT. Complete variable domain (other parts from reference TRBV5-4 and TRBJ2-2): ETGVTQSPTHLIKTRGQQVTLRCSSQSGHNTVSWYQQALGQGPQFIFQYYREEENGRGNFPPRFSGLQFPNYSSELNVNALELDDSALYLCASSPEGRGELFFGEGSRLTVL.

This clonotype was picked up a small number of times. The chain carries TRBV5-4 and TRBJ2-1; 11 bases line up with TRBD1. The CDR3 covers 17 residues. V shed 4 bases and J 2 bases; nucleotides not matched to a gene: 8. CDR1 is SGHNT, CDR2 YYREEE, per germline (reference sequence). For the CDR3, the DNA is TGTGCCAGCAGCCCCCGGGACAGGGGGATGGCCTACAATGAGCAGTTCTTC. Translated: CASSPRDRGMAYNEQFF.

The sample holds a few counts of this clonotype. This chain links TRBV7-9 with TRBJ2-2, with D tentatively TRBD1 (6 bases). Germline CDR1 is SEHNR and CDR2 is FQNEAQ (reference sequence). The CDR3 runs to 17 residues. Trimming pared 4 bases from V and 1 base from J, leaving 16 bases between. Here the CDR3 DNA reads TGTGCCAGCAGCTCGACGGTCCGGACAGTGAACACCGGGGAGCTGTTTTTT. This translates into CASSSTVRTVNTGELFF.

This clonotype was recorded at least ten times. V gene TRBV7-2 combines with J gene TRBJ1-1; D might be TRBD1 (5 bases). Trimming took 0 bases from V and 4 from J, leaving 12 bases between them. Per the germline V gene, CDR1 is SGHTA and CDR2 is FQGNSA. The CDR3 is made up of 15 amino acids. CDR3: CASSLAQGGGTEAFF. CDR3 sequence (DNA): TGTGCCAGCAGCTTAGCCCAGGGCGGTGGCACTGAAGCTTTCTTT.

The rearrangement joins TRBV27 to TRBJ2-3, with D tentatively TRBD1 or TRBD2 (5 bases each). V lost 7 bases and J 6 bases, leaving 20 bases between the germline ends. Germline V gene data show CDR1 as MNHEY and CDR2 as SMNVEV (reference sequence). The CDR3 sequence is 15 residues long. The CDR3 coding sequence is TGTGCCAGCAAATCATTTGGGGGAGATCCCGATACGCAGTATTTT. Protein product: CASKSFGGDPDTQYF.

V gene TRBV2 combines with J gene TRBJ2-3; 14 nucleotides match TRBD2. The CDR3 has 16 residues. After removal of 9 bases from V and 2 bases from J, the junction contained 7 bases not matched to a gene. Per germline, CDR1 SNHLY and CDR2 FYNNEI. The CDR3 loop is CASYSGLAGATDTQYF. DNA of the CDR3: TGTGCCAGTTATTCGGGACTAGCGGGGGCCACAGATACGCAGTATTTT.

This clonotype was recorded a few times. The genes are TRBV10-3 and TRBJ1-1; D call uncertain. Trimming pared 8 bases from V and 10 bases from J, leaving 14 bases between. The CDR3 is 11 amino acids. Germline CDR1 is ENHRY and CDR2 is SYGVKD. Here the CDR3 reads CAIGLREGAFF. The CDR3 DNA reads TGTGCCATCGGCCTTCGGGAGGGAGCTTTCTTT.

This clonotype was recorded a few times. This CDR3 is CASSQPRTGGFTGELFF. DNA of the CDR3: TGCGCCAGCAGCCAACCCCGGACAGGGGGTTTTACCGGGGAGCTGTTTTTT. The V call is TRBV4-1, the J call TRBJ2-2; the match to TRBD1 covers 10 bases. Germline loops: CDR1 MGHRA, CDR2 YSYEKL. V shed 2 bases, J shed 5 bases, and the junction held 8 bases outside the gene matches. This CDR3 contains 17 residues.

V is TRBV2 and J is TRBJ1-4; the match to TRBD1 covers 8 bases. The CDR3 covers 14 residues. In germline, CDR1 is SNHLY, CDR2 FYNNEI. With V trimmed by 7 bases and J by 10 bases, 11 bases remained unmatched. CDR3 sequence reads: CASTPDRGARKLFF. In DNA form, the CDR3 reads TGTGCCAGCACCCCCGACAGGGGAGCTAGAAAACTGTTTTTT. The variable domain in full, completed from reference TRBV2 and TRBJ1-4, reads EPEVTQTPSHQVTQMGQEVILRCVPISNHLYFYWYRQILGQKVEFLVSFYNNEISEKSEIFDDQFSVERPDGSNFTLKIRSTKLEDSAMYFCASTPDRGARKLFFGSGTQLSVL.

The chain is built from TRBV27 and TRBJ2-2; TRBD2 is a possible D gene (5 bases). The CDR3 is 13 residues long. The ends were cut back, 8 bases at V and 8 bases at J, with 15 bases in the middle. Looked up from germline, CDR1 is MNHEY and CDR2 is SMNVEV (reference sequence). The DNA of the CDR3 is TGTGCCAGCCTAGGCGAGGGCTTGGGGGAGCTGTTTTTT. It translates to CASLGEGLGELFF.